Each of the 12 T cell receptor beta chains below was sequenced from the same sample in a study of identical twins. Each CDR3 protein is one row after TCRdb ran MiXCR on the 5' RACE reads. Altogether about 530,000 distinct CDR3 sequences are present, about 20% being singletons, with the ten largest covering approximately 0.48%. This same sample was also taken into another study, of yellow fever vaccine responses in identical twins.

Material: CD4+ T cells sorted from blood. The receptor source for this set is a woman aged 18-29 years in good health.

This clonotype was found many times. V gene TRBV6-2 or TRBV6-3 combines with J gene TRBJ2-5; perhaps D is TRBD1 or TRBD2 (6 bases each). Trimming took 1 base from V and 1 from J, leaving 19 bases between them. The germline gives CDR1 MNHEY, CDR2 SVGEGT. This CDR3 comprises 18 residues. CDR3 protein: CASSYLGGLARSQETQYF. CDR3 DNA: TGTGCCAGCAGTTACTTAGGGGGACTGGCCAGATCCCAAGAGACCCAGTACTTC.

This rearrangement joins TRBV4-1 to TRBJ2-7; D is ambiguous. Trimming cost V 0 bases and J 0 bases, with 9 bases left between them. The CDR3 is made up of 15 amino acids. From germline, CDR1 is MGHRA and CDR2 YSYEKL. The CDR3 sequence is CASSQDRLPSYEQYF. The DNA for the CDR3 is TGCGCCAGCAGCCAAGACAGGCTCCCCTCCTACGAGCAGTACTTC.

A single count supports this clonotype. The chain is built from TRBV20-1 and TRBJ2-1, with 7 bases identical to TRBD2. The length of the CDR3 is 17 residues. Germline trimming cut 4 bases from V and 4 bases from J; bases unmatched to any gene: 16. Germline assignment: CDR1 DFQATT and CDR2 SNEGSKA (reference sequence). CDR3 DNA: TGCAGTGCTAACCCGAAACTAGCGAGGAGGAGGTACAATGAGCAGTTCTTC. Its translation is CSANPKLARRRYNEQFF.

The chain joins TRBV6-5 to TRBJ2-3; 7 nucleotides align to TRBD2. The CDR3 length is 15 residues. Trimming removed 2 bases from V and 4 bases from J; junction bases left unmatched: 6. The germline CDR1 and CDR2 sequences are MNHEY and SVGAGI. This CDR3 reads CASSYGGGPSDTQYF. The CDR3 DNA follows: TGTGCCAGCAGTTACGGCGGGGGACCTTCAGATACGCAGTATTTT.

The V call is TRBV6-5, the J call TRBJ2-1; D tentatively fits TRBD1 or TRBD2 (5 bases each). The CDR3 totals 17 residues. CDR1 and CDR2 from the germline V gene are MNHEY and SVGAGI. The germline V and J ends were trimmed by 0 bases and 3 bases, with 15 bases remaining between them. CDR3: CASSYSMGLALYNEQFF. The CDR3 region has the DNA TGTGCCAGCAGTTACTCGATGGGGCTAGCCCTCTACAATGAGCAGTTCTTC.

The V gene is TRBV14, the J gene TRBJ2-7; D call uncertain. There are 12 residues in the CDR3. Germline loops: CDR1 SGHDN, CDR2 FVKESK. With 3 bases removed from V and 3 bases from J, the gap between germline ends came to 6 bases. CDR3 sequence reads: CASSQPYYEQYF. The CDR3 nucleotides read TGTGCCAGCAGCCAGCCCTACTACGAGCAGTACTTC.

The chain links TRBV10-2 to TRBJ2-2, with a possible D match to TRBD2 (5 bases). Germline V gives CDR1 WSHSY, CDR2 SAAADI. The CDR3 is 13 residues long. The V and J ends lost 4 bases and 4 bases respectively, with 7 bases between them. The CDR3 DNA reads TGCGCCAGCAGTGGGAGCGGCACCGGGGAGCTGTTTTTT. As protein: CASSGSGTGELFF.

The chain carries TRBV6-1 and TRBJ2-3; D remains ambiguous. Germline V gene data show CDR1 as MNHNS and CDR2 as SASEGT. Trimming cost V 8 bases and J 2 bases, with 17 bases left between them. The CDR3 loop spans 15 amino acids. In DNA form, the CDR3 reads TGTGCCAGCCGTACCGGGTCCCAGGCCACAGATACGCAGTATTTT. It specifies CASRTGSQATDTQYF.

This clonotype occurred a few times. This chain joins TRBV15 and TRBJ2-3; TRBD2 agrees at 8 bases. The germline gives CDR1 LNHNV, CDR2 YYDKDF (reference sequence). The junction had 3 bases not matched to a gene; V was cut back by 1 base and J by 3 bases. The CDR3 spans 15 residues. This CDR3 reads CATSRVKRETDTQYF. CDR3 nucleotide sequence: TGTGCCACCAGCAGAGTAAAGCGGGAGACAGATACGCAGTATTTT. Full variable domain (remainder filled in from reference TRBV15 and TRBJ2-3): DAMVIQNPRYQVTQFGKPVTLSCSQTLNHNVMYWYQQKSSQAPKLLFHYYDKDFNNEADTPDNFQSRRPNTSFCFLDIRSPGLGDTAMYLCATSRVKRETDTQYFGPGTRLTVL.

This clonotype was observed a few times. This chain joins TRBV10-1 and TRBJ2-3; 9 bases are shared with TRBD1. After removal of 5 bases from V and 3 bases from J, the junction contained 9 bases not matched to a gene. Germline V gene data show CDR1 as WNHNN and CDR2 as SYGVQD (reference sequence). The CDR3 has 16 residues. The CDR3 sequence is CASSTSGTGNTDTQYF. CDR3 nucleotide sequence: TGCGCCAGCAGTACCTCCGGGACAGGGAATACAGATACGCAGTATTTT.

This clonotype has a handful of counts. The rearrangement uses TRBV18 and TRBJ2-1; unclear D gene. Germline V gene lookup returns CDR1 KGHSH and CDR2 LQKENI. CDR3 length: 15 amino acids. The V and J ends lost 1 base and 6 bases respectively, with 13 bases between them. This chain's CDR3 is CASSPQSGPANEQFF. CDR3 nucleotide sequence: TGTGCCAGCTCACCACAGTCAGGACCGGCCAATGAGCAGTTCTTC.

The CDR3 coding sequence is TGTGCCAGCAGCCTCGACAGGCTGAGCTCCTACGAGCAGTACTTC. Protein: CASSLDRLSSYEQYF. The chain joins TRBV12-3 or TRBV12-4 to TRBJ2-7, with D possibly matching TRBD1 (6 bases). There are 15 residues in the CDR3. The V end lost 6 bases, the J end lost 0 bases, and 15 bases lay between the germline ends.